The sequence of this TCR beta chain was determined in a study of monozygotic twins with inflammatory bowel disease. TCRdb re-called the 5' RACE reads and shows each CDR3 protein once, DNA omitted. There are approximately 160,000 distinct CDR3 sequences in the sample, with under 3.5% held by the top ten. Germline CDR1 ENHRY, CDR2 SYGVKD. This CDR3 comprises 18 residues. This rearrangement joins TRBV10-3 to TRBJ2-6; TCRdb gives TRBD2 as the D gene, but with no DNA this cannot be confirmed. This clonotype was obtained from a human donor with ulcerative colitis or Crohn's disease, or a healthy co-twin of an affected twin (not recorded which). The sequenced material came from blood. The CDR3 here is CAISESSVALSGANVLTF.